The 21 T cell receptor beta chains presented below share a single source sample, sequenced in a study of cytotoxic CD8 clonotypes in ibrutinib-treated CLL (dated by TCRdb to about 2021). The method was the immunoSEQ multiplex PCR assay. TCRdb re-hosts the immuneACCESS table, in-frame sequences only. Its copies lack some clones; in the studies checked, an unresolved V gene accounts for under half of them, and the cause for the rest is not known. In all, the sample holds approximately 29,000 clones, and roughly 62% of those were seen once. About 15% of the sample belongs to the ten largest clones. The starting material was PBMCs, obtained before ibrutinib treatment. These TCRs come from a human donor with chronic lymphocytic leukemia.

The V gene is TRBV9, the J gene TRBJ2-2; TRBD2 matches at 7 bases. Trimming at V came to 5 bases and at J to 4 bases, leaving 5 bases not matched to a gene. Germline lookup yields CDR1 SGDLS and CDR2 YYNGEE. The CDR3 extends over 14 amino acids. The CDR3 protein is CASRRWEGTGELFF. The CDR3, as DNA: TGTGCCAGCAGACGGTGGGAGGGCACCGGGGAGCTGTTTTTT. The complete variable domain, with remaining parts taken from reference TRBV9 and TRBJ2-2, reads DSGVTQTPKHLITATGQRVTLRCSPRSGDLSVYWYQQSLDQGLQFLIQYYNGEERAKGNILERFSAQQFPDLHSELNLSSLELGDSALYFCASRRWEGTGELFFGEGSRLTVL.

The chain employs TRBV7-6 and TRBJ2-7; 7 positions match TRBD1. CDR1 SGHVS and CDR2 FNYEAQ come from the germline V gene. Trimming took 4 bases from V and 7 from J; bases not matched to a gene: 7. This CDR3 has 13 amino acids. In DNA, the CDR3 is TGTGCCAGCAGCTCGACAGGGCCCTGGGAGCAGTACTTC. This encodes CASSSTGPWEQYF.

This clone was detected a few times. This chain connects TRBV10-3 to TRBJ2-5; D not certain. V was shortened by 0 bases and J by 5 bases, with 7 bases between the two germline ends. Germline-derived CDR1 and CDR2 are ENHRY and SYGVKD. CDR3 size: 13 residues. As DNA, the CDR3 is TGTGCCATCAGTGAGTCGAACAGCGAGACCCAGTACTTC. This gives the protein CAISESNSETQYF.

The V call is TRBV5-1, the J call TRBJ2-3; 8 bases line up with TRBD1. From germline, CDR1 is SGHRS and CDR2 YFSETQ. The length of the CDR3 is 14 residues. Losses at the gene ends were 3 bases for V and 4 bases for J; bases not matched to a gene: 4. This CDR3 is CASSWTGLSDTQYF. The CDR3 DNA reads TGCGCCAGCAGCTGGACAGGGCTATCAGATACGCAGTATTTT.

The CDR3 loop is CASSPGGGTEAFF. The CDR3 DNA sequence: TGTGCCAGCAGCCCTGGAGGGGGCACTGAAGCTTTCTTT. The V call is TRBV11-3, the J call TRBJ1-1, with a possible D match to TRBD1 (6 bases). This CDR3 is built from 13 residues. The V gene lost 5 bases and the J gene lost 4 bases, with 11 bases spanning the gap. CDR1 is SGHNT and CDR2 is YENEEA in the germline V gene.

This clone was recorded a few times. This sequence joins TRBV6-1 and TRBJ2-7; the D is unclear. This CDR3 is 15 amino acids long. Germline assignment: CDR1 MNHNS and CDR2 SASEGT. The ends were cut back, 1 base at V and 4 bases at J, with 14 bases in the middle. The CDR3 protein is CASSEEAPSPYEQYF. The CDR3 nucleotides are TGTGCCAGCAGTGAAGAGGCACCTTCACCTTACGAGCAGTACTTC.

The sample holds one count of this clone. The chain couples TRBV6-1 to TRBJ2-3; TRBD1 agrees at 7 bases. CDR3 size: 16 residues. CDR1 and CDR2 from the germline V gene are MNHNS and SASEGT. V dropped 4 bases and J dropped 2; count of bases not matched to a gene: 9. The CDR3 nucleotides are TGTGCCAGCAGTGGAATGGACAGGCGACTCACAGATACGCAGTATTTT. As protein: CASSGMDRRLTDTQYF.

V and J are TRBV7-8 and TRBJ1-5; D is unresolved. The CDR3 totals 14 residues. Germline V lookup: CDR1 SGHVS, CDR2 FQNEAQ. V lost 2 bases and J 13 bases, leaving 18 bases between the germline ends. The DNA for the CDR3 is TGTGCCAGCAGCTTAAGGAGGGAGCAGGCCCGGCAGCATTTT. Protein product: CASSLRREQARQHF.

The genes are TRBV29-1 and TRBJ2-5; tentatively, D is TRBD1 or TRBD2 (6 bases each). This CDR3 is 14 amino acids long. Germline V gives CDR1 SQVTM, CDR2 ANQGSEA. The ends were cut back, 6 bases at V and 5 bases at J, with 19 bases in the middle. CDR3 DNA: TGCAGCGTAATGAAGGGGGGCATCCGGGAGACCCAGTACTTC. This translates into CSVMKGGIRETQYF.

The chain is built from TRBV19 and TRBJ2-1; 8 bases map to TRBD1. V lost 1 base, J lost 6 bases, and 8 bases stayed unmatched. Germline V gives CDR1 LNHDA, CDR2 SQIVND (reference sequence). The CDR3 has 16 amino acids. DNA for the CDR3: TGTGCCAGTAGTATAGGGTGGGGACAGGCTTTCAATGAGCAGTTCTTC. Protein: CASSIGWGQAFNEQFF.

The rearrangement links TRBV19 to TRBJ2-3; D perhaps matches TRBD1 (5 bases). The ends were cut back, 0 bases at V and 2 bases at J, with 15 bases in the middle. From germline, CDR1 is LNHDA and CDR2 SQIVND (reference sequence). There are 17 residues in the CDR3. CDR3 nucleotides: TGTGCCAGTAGTATAGATCGCACAGGTAGTAACACAGATACGCAGTATTTT. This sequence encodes CASSIDRTGSNTDTQYF.

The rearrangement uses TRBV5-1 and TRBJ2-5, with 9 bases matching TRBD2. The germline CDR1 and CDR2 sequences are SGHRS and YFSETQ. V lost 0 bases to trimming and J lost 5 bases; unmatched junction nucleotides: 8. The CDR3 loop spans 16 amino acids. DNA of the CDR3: TGCGCCAGCAGCTTGGGGGTGAATAGCGGGAGTGAGACCCAGTACTTC. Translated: CASSLGVNSGSETQYF.

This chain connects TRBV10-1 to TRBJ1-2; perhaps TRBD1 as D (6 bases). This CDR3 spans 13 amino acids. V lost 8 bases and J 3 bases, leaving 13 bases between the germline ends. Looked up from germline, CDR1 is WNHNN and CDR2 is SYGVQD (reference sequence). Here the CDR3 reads CASSPRTDYGYTF. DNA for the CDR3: TGCGCCAGCTCACCGCGGACAGACTATGGCTACACCTTC.

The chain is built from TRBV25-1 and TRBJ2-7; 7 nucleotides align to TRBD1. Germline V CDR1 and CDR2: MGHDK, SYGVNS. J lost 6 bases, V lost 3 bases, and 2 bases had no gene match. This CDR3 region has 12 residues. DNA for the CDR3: TGTGCCAGCAGTGAGAGGGGGCCCGAGCAGTACTTC. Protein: CASSERGPEQYF.

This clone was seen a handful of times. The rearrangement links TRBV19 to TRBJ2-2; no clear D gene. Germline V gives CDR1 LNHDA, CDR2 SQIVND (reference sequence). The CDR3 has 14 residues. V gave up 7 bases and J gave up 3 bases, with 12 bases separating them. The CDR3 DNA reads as TGTGCCAGTATGGGTGGCGGATACACCGGGGAGCTGTTTTTT. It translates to CASMGGGYTGELFF.

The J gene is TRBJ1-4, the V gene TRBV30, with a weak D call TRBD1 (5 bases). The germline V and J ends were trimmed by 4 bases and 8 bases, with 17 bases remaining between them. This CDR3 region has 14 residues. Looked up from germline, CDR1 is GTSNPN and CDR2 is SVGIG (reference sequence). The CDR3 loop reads CAWTGERMGEKLFF. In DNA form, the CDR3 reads TGTGCCTGGACGGGGGAGAGGATGGGGGAAAAACTGTTTTTT.

CDR3 amino acids: CASSKQGDSYGYTF. The CDR3 coding sequence is TGTGCCAGCAGCAAGCAGGGGGATTCCTATGGCTACACCTTC. The J gene is TRBJ1-2, the V gene TRBV11-2; 7 bases match TRBD1. Germline trimming cut 5 bases from V and 4 bases from J; bases unmatched to any gene: 7. CDR3 size: 14 residues. Germline V gene data show CDR1 as SGHAT and CDR2 as FQNNGV.

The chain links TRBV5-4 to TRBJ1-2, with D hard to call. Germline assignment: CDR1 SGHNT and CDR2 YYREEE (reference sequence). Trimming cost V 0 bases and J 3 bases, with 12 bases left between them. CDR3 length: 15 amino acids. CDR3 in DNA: TGTGCCAGCAGCTTGGCAAGTGGGGTGGACTATGGCTACACCTTC. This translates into CASSLASGVDYGYTF.

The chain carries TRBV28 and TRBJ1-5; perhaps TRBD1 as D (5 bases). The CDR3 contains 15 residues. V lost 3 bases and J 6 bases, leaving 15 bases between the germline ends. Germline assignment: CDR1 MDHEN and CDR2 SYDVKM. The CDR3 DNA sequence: TGTGCCAGCAGTTTCTTTGTGGGGGTCGGTCAGCCCCAGCATTTT. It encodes CASSFFVGVGQPQHF.

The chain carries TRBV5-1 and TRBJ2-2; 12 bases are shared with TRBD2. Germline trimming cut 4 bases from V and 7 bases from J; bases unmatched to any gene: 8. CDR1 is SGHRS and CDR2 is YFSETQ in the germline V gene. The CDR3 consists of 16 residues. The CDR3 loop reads CASSSTSGGTFGELFF. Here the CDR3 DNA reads TGCGCCAGCAGCAGCACTAGCGGGGGGACTTTCGGGGAGCTGTTTTTT.

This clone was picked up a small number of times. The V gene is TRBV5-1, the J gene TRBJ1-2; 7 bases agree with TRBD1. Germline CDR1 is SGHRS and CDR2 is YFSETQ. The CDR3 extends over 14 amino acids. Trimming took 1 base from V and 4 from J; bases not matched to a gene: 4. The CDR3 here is CASSLRGTVYGYTF. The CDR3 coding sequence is TGCGCCAGCAGCTTGAGGGGGACAGTCTATGGCTACACCTTC.